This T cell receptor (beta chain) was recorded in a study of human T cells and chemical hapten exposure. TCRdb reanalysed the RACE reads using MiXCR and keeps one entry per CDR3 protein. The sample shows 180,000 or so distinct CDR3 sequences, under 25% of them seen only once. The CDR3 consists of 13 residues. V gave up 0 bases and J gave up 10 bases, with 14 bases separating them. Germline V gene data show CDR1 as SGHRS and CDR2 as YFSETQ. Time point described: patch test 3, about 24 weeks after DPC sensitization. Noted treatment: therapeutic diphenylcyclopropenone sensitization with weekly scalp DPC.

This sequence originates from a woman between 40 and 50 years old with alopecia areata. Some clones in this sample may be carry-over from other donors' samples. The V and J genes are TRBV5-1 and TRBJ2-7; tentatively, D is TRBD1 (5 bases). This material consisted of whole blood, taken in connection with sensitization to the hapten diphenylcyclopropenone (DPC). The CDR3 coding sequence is TGCGCCAGCAGCTTGGACGAAGGCCAGGGCCAGTACTTC. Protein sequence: CASSLDEGQGQYF.